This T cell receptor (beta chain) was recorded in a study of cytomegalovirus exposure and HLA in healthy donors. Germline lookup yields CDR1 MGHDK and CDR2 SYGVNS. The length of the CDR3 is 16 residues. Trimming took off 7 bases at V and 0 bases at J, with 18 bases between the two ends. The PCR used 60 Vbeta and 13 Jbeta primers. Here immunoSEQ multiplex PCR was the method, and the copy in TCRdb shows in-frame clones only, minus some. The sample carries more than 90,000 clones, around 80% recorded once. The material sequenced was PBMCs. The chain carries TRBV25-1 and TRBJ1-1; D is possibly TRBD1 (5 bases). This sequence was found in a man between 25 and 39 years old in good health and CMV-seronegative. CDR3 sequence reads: CASMRQGGTLNTEAFF. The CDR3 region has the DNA TGTGCCAGCATGCGGCAGGGTGGGACTCTGAACACTGAAGCTTTCTTT.